One sample yielded the 28 T cell receptor beta chains listed below, sequenced in a study of CD8+ T cells in alopecia areata. cDNA prepared by RNA extraction and subsequent reverse transcription served as the template for sequencing. TCRdb keeps only in-frame clones here, not all; method: immunoSEQ multiplex PCR. The sample shows about 300,000 clones, none of them appearing just once. Cells from pooled cutaneous lymph nodes were sorted by CD4, CD8alpha, NKG2D, NKG2ACE and other markers. The sample comprised CD4+ T cells sorted from a lymph node. The receptors stem from a C3H/HeJ mouse with alopecia areata. Mice of this strain are of MHC haplotype H2-k.

This clone appeared a few times. Gene names follow the mouse nomenclature. CDR3 protein: CASSLRDRNSDYTF. The CDR3 DNA, read in part, is TGTGCCAGCAGCTTAAGGGACAGAAACTCC. V and J are TRBV3 and TRBJ1-2; TRBD1 aligns across 7 bases. The read ends 4 residues early relative to the CDR3; the germline J gene fills the gap. The V gene end was trimmed by 2 bases and the J gene end by 1 base; junction bases not matched to a gene: 1. This CDR3 has 14 amino acids. The V gene's germline CDR1 is SNHLY and CDR2 FYNGKV (reference sequence).

This clone was counted a few times. Gene names refer to mouse genes. The read terminates 4 residues before the CDR3 end, so the remaining end is supplied by the germline J gene. The chain couples TRBV13-1 to TRBJ2-5; TRBD1 matches at 9 bases. This CDR3 has 16 residues. J was trimmed by 1 base and V by 0 bases; bases with no gene match: 3. Per the germline V gene, CDR1 is NSHNY and CDR2 is SYGAGN. CDR3 loop: CASSDARDRDQDTQYF. The covered CDR3 bases are TGTGCCAGCAGTGATGCAAGGGACAGGGACCAAGAC.

Worth noting for this clone: Genes and germline come from the mouse. The read terminates 4 residues ahead of where the CDR3 ends, so the germline J gene completes it. The chain employs TRBV19 and TRBJ2-2; maybe TRBD1 (6 bases). CDR1 and CDR2 (germline): FNHDT, SITEND (reference sequence). V was trimmed by 2 bases and J by 2 bases, leaving 7 bases between them. This CDR3 comprises 14 residues. The CDR3: CASSMGHNTGQLYF. CDR3 DNA (partial): TGTGCCAGCAGTATGGGACATAACACCGGG.

This clone was seen more than once but under ten times. Gene labels here are mouse ones. The DNA ends 4 residues before the CDR3 does, and the rest of the CDR3 is filled in from the germline J gene. This chain uses TRBV13-1 with TRBJ2-5; TRBD2 agrees at 8 bases. CDR1 is NSHNY, CDR2 SYGAGN, per germline. The V gene end was trimmed by 0 bases and the J gene end by 1 base; junction bases not matched to a gene: 1. The CDR3 totals 15 residues. The CDR3 bases that were read are TGTGCCAGCAGTGATGTGACTGGGGACCAAGAC. Protein: CASSDVTGDQD. The full CDR3 is CASSDVTGDQDTQYF.

This clone was detected a few times. Germline and genes here are mouse. The read ends 4 residues shy of where the CDR3 ends; the end is completed using the germline J gene. The chain uses TRBV19 and TRBJ2-5; 8 positions match TRBD2. Trimming at V came to 5 bases and at J to 0 bases, leaving 5 bases not matched to a gene. CDR1 and CDR2 (germline): FNHDT, SITEND (reference sequence). The CDR3 has 15 amino acids. The CDR3 here is CASSNWGSNQDTQYF. The covered CDR3 bases are TGTGCCAGCAGCAACTGGGGGAGTAACCAAGAC.

This clone was observed a few times. Gene names refer to mouse genes. The read ends 4 residues early relative to the CDR3; the germline J gene fills the gap. The chain recombines TRBV19 with TRBJ1-2, with 9 bases aligning to TRBD1. The CDR3 has 14 residues. Germline CDR1 reads FNHDT; CDR2 reads SITEND (reference sequence). The J segment lost 4 bases and the V segment lost 5 bases, leaving 6 bases of the junction unmatched. CDR3 region: CASSRDREGSDYTF. The sequenced part of the CDR3 DNA is TGTGCCAGCAGCCGGGACAGGGAAGGCTCC.

This clone appeared a few times. Gene names and germline match the mouse. The CDR3 is cut off 4 residues early in the read; its end comes from the germline J gene. The chain employs TRBV1 and TRBJ2-4, with 7 bases lining up with TRBD1. Germline CDR1 NSQYPW, CDR2 LRSPGD (reference sequence). V shed 3 bases and J 1 base; nucleotides not matched to a gene: 4. The CDR3 sequence is 15 residues long. CDR3 DNA (partial): TGCACCTGCAGTGCCGACAGGGACGGTCAAAAC. Protein sequence: CTCSADRDGQN. The complete CDR3 sequence is CTCSADRDGQNTLYF.

This clone has only a few counts. The listed genes are named as in mouse. The sequence runs out 3 residues before the end of the CDR3; the remainder is reconstructed from the germline J gene. The chain employs TRBV1 and TRBJ1-6; maybe TRBD1 (5 bases). TRBJ1-6 is an open reading frame, and its role is uncertain. Germline loops: CDR1 NSQYPW, CDR2 LRSPGD (reference sequence). Trimming removed 4 bases from V and 0 bases from J, with 7 bases in between. The CDR3 has 15 residues. CDR3 loop: CTCSGTLSYNSPLYF. The part of the CDR3 DNA that was read is TGCACCTGCAGTGGGACACTTTCCTATAATTCGCCC.

As regards this clone: Gene names are the mouse ones. The read terminates 4 residues before the CDR3 end, so the remaining end is supplied by the germline J gene. Other DNA sequences in this specimen translate into the identical CDR3. The rearrangement joins TRBV19 to TRBJ2-1; 13 bases map to TRBD2. The germline gives CDR1 FNHDT, CDR2 SITEND (reference sequence). This CDR3 has 14 residues. CDR3 bases read: TGTGCCAGCAGAGGACTGGGGGGGCGAGCT. Residues: CASRGLGGRA. The entire CDR3 reads CASRGLGGRAEQFF.

A few counts support this clone. Each gene name is a mouse one. The read is 4 residues too short to cover the CDR3 end, so that end is filled in from the germline J gene. At the DNA level, this CDR3 is encoded by other sequences in the same sample as well. V usage is TRBV19 and J usage is TRBJ2-7; 7 nucleotides line up with TRBD2. This CDR3 has 13 amino acids. Trimming removed 2 bases from V and 2 bases from J; junction bases left unmatched: 1. Looked up from germline, CDR1 is FNHDT and CDR2 is SITEND (reference sequence). CDR3 DNA, as far as it was read: TGTGCCAGCAGTATCCTGGGGGCCTAT. Its protein product is CASSILGAY. The CDR3 in full is CASSILGAYEQYF. Complete variable domain (other parts from reference TRBV19 and TRBJ2-7): GGIITQTPKFLIGQEGQKLTLKCQQNFNHDTMYWYRQDSGKGLRLIYYSITENDLQKGDLSEGYDASREKKSSFSLTVTSAQKNEMAVFLCASSILGAYEQYFGPGTRLTVL.

This clone was observed a few times. Genes here carry mouse names. The read halts 4 residues ahead of the CDR3 end, with the missing end drawn from the germline J gene. The sample carries other DNA sequences with the same CDR3. The chain employs TRBV31 and TRBJ2-2; 11 nucleotides line up with TRBD2. CDR3 size: 14 residues. The germline V gene encodes CDR1 GKSSPN and CDR2 SITVG. Germline trimming cut 1 base from V and 5 bases from J; bases unmatched to any gene: 0. CDR3 region: CAWSRDWGTGQLYF. Partial CDR3 DNA: TGTGCCTGGAGTCGGGACTGGGGGACCGGG.

In the case of this clone: Gene labels here are mouse ones. Read sequence stops 4 residues before the CDR3 end, and the germline J gene provides the missing end. The rearrangement joins TRBV1 to TRBJ2-2, with D possibly TRBD1 on 5 matching bases. V was shortened by 5 bases and J by 1 base, with 5 bases between the two germline ends. Germline values: CDR1 NSQYPW, CDR2 LRSPGD (reference sequence). This CDR3 comprises 13 residues. The DNA read from the CDR3 is TGCACCTGCAGTCAGGGAAACACCGGG. Translation: CTCSQGNTG. The whole CDR3 protein is CTCSQGNTGQLYF. Based on the CDR3 plus reference TRBV1 and TRBJ2-2, the full variable domain is VTLLEQNPRWRLVPRGQAVNLRCILKNSQYPWMSWYQQDLQKQLQWLFTLRSPGDKEVKSLPGADYLATRVTDTELRLQVANMSQGRTLYCTCSQGNTGQLYFGEGSKLTVL.

A few counts support this clone. Germline and genes here are mouse. The read gets to within 4 residues of the CDR3 end, and the germline J gene fills in the rest. Other DNA sequences of this sample code for an identical CDR3. The gene calls are TRBV19 and TRBJ2-3, with D tentatively TRBD2 (5 bases). The CDR3 loop spans 13 amino acids. Germline CDR1 reads FNHDT; CDR2 reads SITEND (reference sequence). The V end was cut by 6 bases, the J end by 1 base, with 9 bases between. The covered CDR3 bases are TGTGCCAGCACCCCGACTGGTGCAGAA. It yields the protein CASTPTGAE. The full CDR3 reads CASTPTGAETLYF.

This clone appeared a few times. Germline and genes: mouse. The CDR3 end lies 4 residues beyond the end of the read and is filled in from the germline J gene. This chain joins TRBV13-1 and TRBJ2-7, with 9 positions matching TRBD2. CDR1 and CDR2 from the germline V gene are NSHNY and SYGAGN. The CDR3 consists of 15 residues. The CDR3: CASSEGGLGFYEQYF. The sequenced CDR3 bases are TGTGCCAGCAGTGAAGGGGGACTGGGTTTTTAT.

This clone was counted between two and nine times. Genes here carry mouse names. The read ends 4 residues shy of where the CDR3 ends; the end is completed using the germline J gene. This sample also contains other DNA sequences that code for the same CDR3. The chain is built from TRBV13-1 and TRBJ2-4; 8 bases are shared with TRBD1. Germline V CDR1 and CDR2: NSHNY, SYGAGN. The CDR3 spans 13 residues. V lost 3 bases and J lost 3; bases outside the gene matches: 0. The CDR3 here is CASSGTGQNTLYF. Partial CDR3 DNA: TGTGCCAGCAGTGGGACAGGGCAAAAC.

This clone was seen only a few times. Gene names and germline match the mouse. The read finishes 3 residues shy of the CDR3 end, and the germline J gene is used to complete it. The J gene is TRBJ1-6, the V gene TRBV1, with TRBD1 matching 8 bases. TRBJ1-6 is reported as an ORF; its role is uncertain. This CDR3 has 16 amino acids. Germline V gene data show CDR1 as NSQYPW and CDR2 as LRSPGD (reference sequence). V lost 5 bases, J lost 0 bases, and 3 bases stayed unmatched. CDR3 amino acids: CTCSTGTGSYNSPLYF. CDR3 DNA (partial): TGCACCTGCAGTACCGGGACAGGTTCCTATAATTCGCCC.

Details on this clone: All gene names here are mouse names. The read comes to an end 4 residues before the CDR3 does, leaving the germline J gene to fill in the end. The sample carries other DNA sequences with the same CDR3. This sequence joins TRBV13-3 and TRBJ2-5, with 8 bases that match TRBD2. CDR3 length equals 15 residues. Germline lookup yields CDR1 NNHDY and CDR2 SYVADS. Trimming removed 2 bases from V and 0 bases from J; junction bases left unmatched: 2. CDR3 DNA (partial): TGTGCCAGCAGTGACTGGGGGGTTAACCAAGAC. This translates into CASSDWGVNQD. The whole CDR3 sequence is CASSDWGVNQDTQYF.

With respect to this clone: All gene names here are mouse names. The CDR3 end is not reached by the read, which stops 4 residues before it; the germline J gene fills it in. The genes are TRBV29 and TRBJ2-5; TRBD1 is a possible D gene (7 bases). V was pared by 5 bases and J by 3 bases, with 12 bases between. The CDR3 contains 14 residues. Germline V gives CDR1 MSHET, CDR2 SYDVDS. Here the CDR3 reads CASSLGTAQDTQYF. CDR3 bases read: TGTGCTAGCAGTCTGGGGACAGCTCAAGAC.

This clone has just a few counts. Here the gene names and germline are mouse. Read sequence stops 4 residues before the CDR3 end, and the germline J gene provides the missing end. The rearrangement joins TRBV29 to TRBJ2-7; D may be TRBD1 (5 bases). CDR3 size: 12 residues. CDR1 and CDR2 from the germline V gene are MSHET and SYDVDS. The chain's CDR3 is CASRAQGDEQYF. The sequenced CDR3 bases are TGTGCTAGCAGAGCCCAGGGTGAT. Drawing the rest from reference TRBV29 and TRBJ2-7, the complete variable domain is DMKVTQMPRYLIKRMGENVLLECGQDMSHETMYWYRQDPGLGLQLIYISYDVDSNSEGDIPKGYRVSRKKREHFSLILDSAKTNQTSVYFCASRAQGDEQYFGPGTRLTVL.

This clone was detected a few times. Gene names and germline refer to mouse. From the germline J gene comes the end of the CDR3, since the read stops 4 residues before it. The rearrangement uses TRBV5 and TRBJ2-1, with TRBD2 matching over 7 bases. The germline gives CDR1 LGHNA, CDR2 YNLKQL (reference sequence). CDR3 size: 14 residues. The CDR3 loop reads CASSQDWGRAEQFF. CDR3 DNA, as far as it was read: TGTGCCAGCAGCCAAGACTGGGGGAGAGCT.

As to this clone: Germline and genes here are mouse. The read falls 4 residues short of the CDR3 end, and the missing part is taken from the germline J gene. This chain uses TRBV13-3 with TRBJ2-7; TRBD1 might be the D (5 bases). Germline CDR1 reads NNHDY; CDR2 reads SYVADS. The CDR3 covers 14 residues. CDR3 DNA, as far as it was read: TGTGCCAGCAGTGATGTGGACACAAGATAT. Encoded protein: CASSDVDTRY. The full CDR3 protein reads CASSDVDTRYEQYF.

This clone appeared many times. Gene names and germline refer to mouse. The read halts 4 residues ahead of the CDR3 end, with the missing end drawn from the germline J gene. Other DNA sequences in this specimen translate into the identical CDR3. The rearrangement links TRBV19 to TRBJ2-3; possible D gene TRBD1, 5 bases. The CDR3 extends over 14 amino acids. Trimming cost V 1 base and J 1 base, with 7 bases left between them. CDR1 FNHDT and CDR2 SITEND come from the germline V gene (reference sequence). This CDR3 is CASSIQGGAETLYF. The DNA read from the CDR3 is TGTGCCAGCAGTATACAGGGAGGTGCAGAA.

In the case of this clone: These gene names are mouse names. The CDR3 goes on 4 residues after the read ends, and that part is filled in from the germline J gene. The chain joins TRBV3 to TRBJ1-2, with D possibly matching TRBD1 (6 bases). This CDR3 contains 16 residues. V was cut by 5 bases and J by 0 bases, with 16 bases left in between. Germline CDR1 and CDR2: SNHLY and FYNGKV (reference sequence). The CDR3: CASSAPRDNTNSDYTF. Incomplete CDR3 DNA: TGTGCCAGCAGCGCTCCCCGGGACAATACAAACTCC.

With respect to this clone: Gene names are mouse gene names. CDR3 residues: CASGTPSQNTLYF. Incomplete CDR3 DNA: TGTGCCAGCGGTACACCTAGTCAAAAC. This chain joins TRBV13-2 and TRBJ2-4; D not resolved. The sequenced fragment ends 4 residues before the CDR3 boundary, so the rest is inferred from the germline J gene. Germline V gene data show CDR1 as NNHNN and CDR2 as SYGAGS (reference sequence). Deletions cut 4 bases from V and 0 bases from J, with 6 bases between. The CDR3 consists of 13 residues.

This clone was counted a few times. Genes here carry mouse names. The read ends 4 residues shy of where the CDR3 ends; the end is completed using the germline J gene. The V gene is TRBV13-2, the J gene TRBJ2-7; maybe TRBD2 (6 bases). This CDR3 is built from 12 residues. V lost 3 bases and J lost 3, with 7 bases in between. The germline gives CDR1 NNHNN, CDR2 SYGAGS (reference sequence). CDR3 DNA (partial): TGTGCCAGCGGTGGGGGGGTCTAT. Translating it yields CASGGGVY. The full CDR3 protein reads CASGGGVYEQYF.

This clone was detected a few times. Gene names and germline refer to mouse. The read ends 4 residues shy of where the CDR3 ends; the end is completed using the germline J gene. Other DNA sequences from this sample encode an identical CDR3 as well. The V and J genes are TRBV19 and TRBJ1-1; 7 bases align to TRBD1. Looked up from germline, CDR1 is FNHDT and CDR2 is SITEND (reference sequence). There are 14 residues in the CDR3. Germline trimming cut 1 base from V and 1 base from J; bases unmatched to any gene: 1. CDR3 sequence reads: CASSIRDRNTEVFF. The CDR3 bases that were read are TGTGCCAGCAGTATAAGGGACAGAAACACA.

This clone was picked up a small number of times. Gene names refer to mouse genes. Coverage ceases 4 residues before the CDR3 finishes, and the germline J gene fills in the end. The rearrangement uses TRBV13-1 and TRBJ2-2; 9 bases line up with TRBD1. CDR1 and CDR2 from the germline V gene are NSHNY and SYGAGN. The J segment lost 4 bases and the V segment lost 0 bases, leaving 4 bases of the junction unmatched. There are 16 residues in the CDR3. CDR3 residues: CASSDEGQGTTGQLYF. The sequenced part of the CDR3 DNA is TGTGCCAGCAGTGATGAGGGACAGGGAACCACCGGG.

With respect to this clone: All gene names here are mouse names. Read sequence stops 4 residues before the CDR3 end, and the germline J gene provides the missing end. The V gene is TRBV19, the J gene TRBJ2-3; a weak D match, TRBD1 (5 bases). Germline V lookup: CDR1 FNHDT, CDR2 SITEND (reference sequence). This CDR3 spans 13 amino acids. V gave up 4 bases and J gave up 3 bases, with 9 bases separating them. CDR3 sequence: CASSEGKAETLYF. The DNA read from the CDR3 is TGTGCCAGCAGTGAGGGGAAAGCAGAA.